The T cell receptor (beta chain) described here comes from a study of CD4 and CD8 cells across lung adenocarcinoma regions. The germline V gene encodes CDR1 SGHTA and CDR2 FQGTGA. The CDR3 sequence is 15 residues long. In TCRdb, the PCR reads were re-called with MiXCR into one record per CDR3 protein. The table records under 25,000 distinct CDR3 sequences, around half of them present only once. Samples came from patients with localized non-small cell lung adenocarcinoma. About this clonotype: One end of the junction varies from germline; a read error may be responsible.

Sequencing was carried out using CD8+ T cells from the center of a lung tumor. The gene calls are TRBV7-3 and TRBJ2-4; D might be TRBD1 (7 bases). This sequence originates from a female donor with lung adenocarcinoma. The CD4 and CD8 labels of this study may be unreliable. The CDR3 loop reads CASSGGGTAQNIQYF. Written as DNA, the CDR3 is TGTGCCAGCAGCGGGGGCGGGACAGCCCAAAACATTCAGTACTTC.